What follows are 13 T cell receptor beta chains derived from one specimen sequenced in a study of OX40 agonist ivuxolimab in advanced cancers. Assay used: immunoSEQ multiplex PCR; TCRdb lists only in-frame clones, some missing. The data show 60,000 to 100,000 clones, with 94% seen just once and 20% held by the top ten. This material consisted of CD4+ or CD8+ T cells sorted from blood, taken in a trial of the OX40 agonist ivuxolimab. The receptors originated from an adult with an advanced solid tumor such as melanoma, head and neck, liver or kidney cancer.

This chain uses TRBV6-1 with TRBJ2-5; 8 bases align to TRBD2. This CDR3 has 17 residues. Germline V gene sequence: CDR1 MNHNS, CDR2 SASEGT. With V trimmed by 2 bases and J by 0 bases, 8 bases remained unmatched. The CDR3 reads CASSEIAGRVYQETQYF. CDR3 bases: TGTGCCAGCAGTGAAATAGCGGGGAGAGTGTACCAAGAGACCCAGTACTTC.

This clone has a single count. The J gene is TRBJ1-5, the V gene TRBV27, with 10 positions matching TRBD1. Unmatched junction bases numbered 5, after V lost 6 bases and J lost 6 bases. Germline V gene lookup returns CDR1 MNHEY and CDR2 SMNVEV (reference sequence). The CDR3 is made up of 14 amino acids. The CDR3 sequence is CASSTGTGVQPQHF. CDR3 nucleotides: TGTGCCAGCAGCACCGGGACAGGGGTTCAGCCCCAGCATTTT.

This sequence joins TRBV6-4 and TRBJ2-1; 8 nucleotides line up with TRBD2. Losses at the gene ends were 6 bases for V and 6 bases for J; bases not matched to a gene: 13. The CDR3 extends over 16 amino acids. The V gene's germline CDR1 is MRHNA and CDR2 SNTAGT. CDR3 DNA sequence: TGTGCCAGCAGCGACCGTGGACTAGCTTTGGGCAATGAGCAGTTCTTC. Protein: CASSDRGLALGNEQFF.

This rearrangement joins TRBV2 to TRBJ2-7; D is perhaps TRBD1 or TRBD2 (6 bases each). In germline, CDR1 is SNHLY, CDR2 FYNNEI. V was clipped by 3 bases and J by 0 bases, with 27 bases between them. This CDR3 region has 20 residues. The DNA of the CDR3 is TGTGCCAGCAGTGACCCCGGGGGCCATCGGAGTCGGAAGAGCTCCTACGAGCAGTACTTC. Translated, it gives CASSDPGGHRSRKSSYEQYF.

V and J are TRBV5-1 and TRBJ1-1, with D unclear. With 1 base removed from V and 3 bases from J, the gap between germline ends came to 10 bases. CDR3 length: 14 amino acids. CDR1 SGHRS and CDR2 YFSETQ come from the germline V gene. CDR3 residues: CASSLYRADTEAFF. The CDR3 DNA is TGCGCCAGCAGCTTGTACCGTGCAGACACTGAAGCTTTCTTT.

The CDR3 loop is CASSLNRFVTEAFF. CDR3 sequence (DNA): TGTGCCAGCAGCTTGAACAGGTTTGTCACTGAAGCTTTCTTT. V gene TRBV5-5 combines with J gene TRBJ1-1; tentative D call: TRBD1 (5 bases). The germline V gene has CDR1 SGHKS and CDR2 YYEKEE (reference sequence). CDR3 length: 14 amino acids. V lost 1 base and J 4 bases, leaving 11 bases between the germline ends.

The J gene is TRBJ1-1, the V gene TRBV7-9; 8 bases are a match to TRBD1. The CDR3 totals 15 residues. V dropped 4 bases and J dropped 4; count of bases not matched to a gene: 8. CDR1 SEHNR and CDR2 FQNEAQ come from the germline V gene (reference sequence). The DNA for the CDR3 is TGTGCCAGCAGCTCACAGGGGGGGGATTCCACTGAAGCTTTCTTT. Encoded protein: CASSSQGGDSTEAFF.

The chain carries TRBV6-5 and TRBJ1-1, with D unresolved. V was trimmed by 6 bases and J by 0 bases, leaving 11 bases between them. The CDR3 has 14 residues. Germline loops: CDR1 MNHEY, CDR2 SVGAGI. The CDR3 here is CASSPGIMNTEAFF. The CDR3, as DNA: TGTGCCAGCAGCCCGGGAATTATGAACACTGAAGCTTTCTTT.

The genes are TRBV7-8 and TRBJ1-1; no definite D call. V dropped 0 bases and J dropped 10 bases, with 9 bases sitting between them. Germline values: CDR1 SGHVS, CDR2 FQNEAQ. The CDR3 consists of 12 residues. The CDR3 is CASSLAPFGAFF. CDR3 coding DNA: TGTGCCAGCAGCTTAGCGCCCTTTGGAGCTTTCTTT.

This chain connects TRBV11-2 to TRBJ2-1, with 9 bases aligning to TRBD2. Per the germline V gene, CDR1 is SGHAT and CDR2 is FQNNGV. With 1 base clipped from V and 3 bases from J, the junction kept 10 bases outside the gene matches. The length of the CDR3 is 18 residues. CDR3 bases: TGTGCCAGCAGCTTAGTGGTCGCTAGCGGGACCCACTACAATGAGCAGTTCTTC. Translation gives CASSLVVASGTHYNEQFF.

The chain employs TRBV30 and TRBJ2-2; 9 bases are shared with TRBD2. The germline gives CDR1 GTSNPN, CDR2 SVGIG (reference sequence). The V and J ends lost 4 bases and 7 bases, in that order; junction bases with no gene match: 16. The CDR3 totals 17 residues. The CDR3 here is CAWIRGGAEVVIGELFF. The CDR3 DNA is TGTGCCTGGATTCGCGGGGGGGCCGAGGTGGTTATCGGGGAGCTGTTTTTT. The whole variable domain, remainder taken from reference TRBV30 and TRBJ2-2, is SQTIHQWPATLVQPVGSPLSLECTVEGTSNPNLYWYRQAAGRGLQLLFYSVGIGQISSEVPQNLSASRPQDRQFILSSKKLLLSDSGFYLCAWIRGGAEVVIGELFFGEGSRLTVL.

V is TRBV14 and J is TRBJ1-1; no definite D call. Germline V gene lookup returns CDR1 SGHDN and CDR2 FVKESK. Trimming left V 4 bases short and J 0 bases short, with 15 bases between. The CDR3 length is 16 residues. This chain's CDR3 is CASSPRRQQMNTEAFF. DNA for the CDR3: TGTGCCAGCAGCCCGAGGAGGCAACAGATGAACACTGAAGCTTTCTTT.

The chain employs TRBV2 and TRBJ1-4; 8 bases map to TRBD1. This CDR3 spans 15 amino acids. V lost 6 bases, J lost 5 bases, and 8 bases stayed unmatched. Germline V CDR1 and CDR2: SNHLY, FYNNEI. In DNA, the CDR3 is TGTGCCAGCAGGGCTAACAGGGGGGCAAATGAAAAACTGTTTTTT. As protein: CASRANRGANEKLFF. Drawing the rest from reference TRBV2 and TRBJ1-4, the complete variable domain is EPEVTQTPSHQVTQMGQEVILRCVPISNHLYFYWYRQILGQKVEFLVSFYNNEISEKSEIFDDQFSVERPDGSNFTLKIRSTKLEDSAMYFCASRANRGANEKLFFGSGTQLSVL.